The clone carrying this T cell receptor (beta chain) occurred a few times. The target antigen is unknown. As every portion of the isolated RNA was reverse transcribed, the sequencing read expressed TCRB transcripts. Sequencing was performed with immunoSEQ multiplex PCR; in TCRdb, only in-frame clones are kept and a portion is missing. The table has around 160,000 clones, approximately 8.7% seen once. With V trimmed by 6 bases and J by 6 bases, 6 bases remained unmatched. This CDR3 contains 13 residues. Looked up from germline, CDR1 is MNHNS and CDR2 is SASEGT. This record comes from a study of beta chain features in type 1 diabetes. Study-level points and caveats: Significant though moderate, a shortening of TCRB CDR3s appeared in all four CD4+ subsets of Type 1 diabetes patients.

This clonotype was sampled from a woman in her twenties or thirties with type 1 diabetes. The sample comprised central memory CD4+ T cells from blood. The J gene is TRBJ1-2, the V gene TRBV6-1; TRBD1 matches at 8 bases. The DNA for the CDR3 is TGTGCCAGCAGACCGGGACAGGACGATGGCTACACCTTC. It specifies CASRPGQDDGYTF.